This T cell receptor (beta chain) was obtained from a study of T cell repertoires in cytomegalovirus infection. Study summary: CMV infection together with matching HLA type was indicated by public TCR beta signatures. Study results and caveats: Ex vivo responses were dominated by HLA-C-restricted CMV-specific TCR beta clonotypes. Carriers of CMV plus the relevant HLA were identified by cumulative public TCR beta family frequency.

In TCRdb, the reads were re-called with MiXCR into one record per CDR3 protein. The table has some 700,000 distinct CDR3 sequences, about a third seen once. Germline V gene data show CDR1 as SGHAT and CDR2 as FQNNGV. The trim removed 1 base at V and 4 bases at J, leaving 6 bases unmatched. This CDR3 has 17 residues. On this clonotype: Its antigen is not known.

The V and J genes are TRBV11-2 and TRBJ2-3; 12 bases are shared with TRBD2. Sequenced: PBMCs. The receptor was derived from a human donor in good health (CMV status not recorded). Some clones in this sample may be carry-over from other donors' samples. The CDR3 sequence: CASSLAGTSGSADTQYF. In DNA, the CDR3 is TGTGCCAGCAGCTTAGCTGGGACTAGCGGGTCCGCAGATACGCAGTATTTT.